This is a list of T cell receptor beta chains from one sample in a study of vaccination and CD4 T cells after COVID-19. Each CDR3 protein is one row after TCRdb ran MiXCR on the PCR reads. The sample holds 3,500 to 4,500 distinct CDR3 sequences; roughly a quarter are singletons and the top ten take roughly 14%. These receptors have no known antigen. The material sequenced was CD4+ T cells from blood, cultured in vitro. These receptors were obtained from a human donor in good health. Each CDR3 is given with its conserved first and last residue. The D gene is left open where the match is weak. Clone size is shown for a subset of rows, as once, few, many or a class of expanded clone.

d_gene	abundance	v_gene	j_gene	CDR3aa	CDR3nt
TRBD2	few	TRBV7-2	TRBJ2-4	CASSLTSGGSIQYF	TGTGCCAGCAGCTTGACTAGCGGGGGAAGCATTCAGTACTTC
-	-	TRBV6-1	TRBJ1-1	CASSEGKWINTEAFF	TGTGCCAGCAGTGAAGGGAAGTGGATTAACACTGAAGCTTTCTTT
-	few	TRBV4-1	TRBJ2-3	CASRGTVAGDTQYF	TGCGCCAGCAGGGGGACGGTGGCGGGGGATACGCAGTATTTT
-	medium-sized	TRBV5-4	TRBJ2-3	CASSSTGADTQYF	TGTGCCAGCAGCTCGACGGGAGCAGATACGCAGTATTTT
TRBD2	-	TRBV28	TRBJ2-2	CASSDSGRSTGELFF	TGTGCCAGCAGCGATAGCGGGAGAAGTACCGGGGAGCTGTTTTTT
-	-	TRBV7-9	TRBJ1-1	CASRSPGGLSEAFF	TGTGCCAGCAGGTCCCCCGGGGGACTCTCTGAAGCTTTCTTT
-	-	TRBV7-3	TRBJ2-1	CASSTRTDNEQFF	TGTGCCAGCAGCACCAGGACTGACAATGAGCAGTTCTTC
-	-	TRBV3-1	TRBJ1-2	CASSSSDRAYGYTF	TGTGCCAGCAGCTCGTCGGACAGAGCCTATGGCTACACCTTC
-	-	TRBV6-1	TRBJ2-5	CASSPGLGGQETQYF	TGTGCCAGCAGTCCTGGCCTCGGGGGTCAAGAGACCCAGTACTTC
-	-	TRBV5-5	TRBJ1-1	CASSLSGADTEAFF	TGTGCCAGCAGCTTGTCAGGGGCGGACACTGAAGCTTTCTTT
TRBD1	few	TRBV18	TRBJ1-2	CASSPSARQGNYGYTF	TGTGCCAGCTCACCGTCGGCCCGACAGGGAAACTATGGCTACACCTTC
-	few	TRBV27	TRBJ2-1	CASTDVEASHQFF	TGTGCCAGCACCGACGTCGAAGCTAGCCACCAGTTCTTC
TRBD2	-	TRBV20-1	TRBJ2-3	CSASIGTSDTDTQYF	TGCAGTGCTTCGATCGGGACTAGCGACACAGATACGCAGTATTTT
TRBD1	few	TRBV6-2/TRBV6-3	TRBJ1-5	CASSYWVETGGNQPQHF	TGTGCCAGCAGTTATTGGGTTGAGACAGGGGGCAATCAGCCCCAGCATTTT